These T cell receptor beta chains were read from a single sample in a study of control samples from healthy donors and cancer patients. Generated by immunoSEQ multiplex PCR, the TCRdb table keeps only in-frame clones and is missing some. The sample yields under 150,000 clones, approximately 89% seen once. The sequenced sample was blood. These receptors were taken from a man aged 40-50 years in good health. Each CDR3 is given with its conserved first and last residue. A D gene is named only where the DNA matches it firmly. Clone size appears in some rows only: once, few, many, or a class for an expanded clone.

D: TRBD2; V: TRBV9; size: once; J: TRBJ2-3; DNA: TGTGCCAGCAGCCTATCTAGCGGGGGCACAGATACGCAGTATTTT; CDR3: CASSLSSGGTDTQYF
D: -; V: TRBV28; size: -; J: TRBJ1-5; DNA: TGTGCCAGCAGTTTCGCGTGGCAAGAGGTGGGTCAGCCCCAGCATTTT; CDR3: CASSFAWQEVGQPQHF
D: -; V: TRBV7-3; size: once; J: TRBJ1-6; DNA: TGTGCCAGCAGCTTGACTGGGGACAACTATAATTCACCCCTCCACTTT; CDR3: CASSLTGDNYNSPLHF
D: -; V: TRBV5-5; size: -; J: TRBJ2-1; DNA: TGTGCCAGCAGGTTTCACAATGAGCAGTTCTTC; CDR3: CASRFHNEQFF
D: TRBD2; V: TRBV9; size: -; J: TRBJ2-5; DNA: TGTGCCAGCAGCGTAGGTCTAGCGGGGGCCGCAACCGAGACCCAGTACTTC; CDR3: CASSVGLAGAATETQYF
D: TRBD2; V: TRBV24-1; size: -; J: TRBJ2-2; DNA: TGTGCCACCAGTGAGTCTAGCGGGGGGGCCTTTTCCGCCGGGGAGCTGTTTTTT; CDR3: CATSESSGGAFSAGELFF
D: TRBD1; V: TRBV30; size: -; J: TRBJ2-3; DNA: TGTGCCTGGAGTGTAGGGGGCGGACACTTCACAGATACGCAGTATTTT; CDR3: CAWSVGGGHFTDTQYF
D: -; V: TRBV3-1/TRBV3-2; size: -; J: TRBJ1-6; DNA: TGTGCCAGCACGACGACGGGGTGGATAAGGTCACCCCTCCACTTT; CDR3: CASTTTGWIRSPLHF
D: -; V: TRBV6-6; size: -; J: TRBJ1-2; DNA: TGTGCCAGCAGTTCCCCCTTGGAGGCGCTCTATGGCTACACCTTC; CDR3: CASSSPLEALYGYTF
D: TRBD2; V: TRBV7-9; size: -; J: TRBJ2-7; DNA: TGTGCCAGCAGCCCTAGCGGTAGGTCCTACGAGCAGTACTTC; CDR3: CASSPSGRSYEQYF
D: TRBD1; V: TRBV5-1; size: -; J: TRBJ1-1; DNA: TGCGCCACCAGGACAGGGATGAACACTGAAGCTTTCTTT; CDR3: CATRTGMNTEAFF
D: TRBD1; V: TRBV7-9; size: -; J: TRBJ2-7; DNA: TGTGCCAGCAGCTTACGGCCGGGACAGGGGGCCTACGAGCAGTACTTC; CDR3: CASSLRPGQGAYEQYF
D: -; V: TRBV3-1/TRBV3-2; size: -; J: TRBJ1-4; DNA: TGTGCCAGCAGCCCGAGTCGGGGGGAAAAACTGTTTTTT; CDR3: CASSPSRGEKLFF
D: TRBD1; V: TRBV11-2; size: -; J: TRBJ1-1; DNA: TGTGCCAGCAGCTTATTTGTCAGGACAGGCCGTGAAGCTTTCTTT; CDR3: CASSLFVRTGREAFF
D: -; V: TRBV9; size: -; J: TRBJ2-2; DNA: TGTGCCAGCAGCGGACCAAAGAACACCGGGGAGCTGTTTTTT; CDR3: CASSGPKNTGELFF
D: TRBD1; V: TRBV4-1; size: -; J: TRBJ1-4; DNA: TGCGCCAGCAGCCAAGATCCGGACAGGTTTAATGAAAAACTGTTTTTT; CDR3: CASSQDPDRFNEKLFF
D: -; V: TRBV19; size: once; J: TRBJ1-4; DNA: TGTGCCAGTCAGGACGGGGGACCTAATGAAAAACTGTTTTTT; CDR3: CASQDGGPNEKLFF
D: TRBD1; V: TRBV11-2; size: -; J: TRBJ2-2; DNA: TGTGCCAGCAGCTTAGGACAGGGGGCGAGCGGGGAGCTGTTTTTT; CDR3: CASSLGQGASGELFF
D: -; V: TRBV4-1; size: once; J: TRBJ1-4; DNA: TGCGCCAGCAGCCAAAGCCACTTAGCAACTAATGAAAAACTGTTTTTT; CDR3: CASSQSHLATNEKLFF
D: -; V: TRBV7-8; size: -; J: TRBJ2-1; DNA: TGTGCCAGCAGCTTAGGGGGGGACCACTCCTACAATGAGCAGTTCTTC; CDR3: CASSLGGDHSYNEQFF
D: TRBD1; V: TRBV29-1; size: -; J: TRBJ1-1; DNA: TGCAGCGTTGCCCCAGGGGGGCAGGCTTTCTTT; CDR3: CSVAPGGQAFF
D: -; V: TRBV19; size: -; J: TRBJ1-2; DNA: TGTGCCAGTAGTCCCACCGGGCCCAACTATGGCTACACCTTC; CDR3: CASSPTGPNYGYTF
D: -; V: TRBV30; size: -; J: TRBJ1-2; DNA: TGTGCCTGGAGTTTAGGCAGCTCCTATGGCTACACCTTC; CDR3: CAWSLGSSYGYTF
D: -; V: TRBV12-3/TRBV12-4; size: -; J: TRBJ1-5; DNA: TGTGCCAGCAGCCTAGAACAGAATCAGCCCCAGCATTTT; CDR3: CASSLEQNQPQHF
D: -; V: TRBV6-1; size: -; J: TRBJ1-4; DNA: TGTGCCAGCAGTGAACCCGGGGAGGGGATCGAAAAACTGTTTTTT; CDR3: CASSEPGEGIEKLFF
D: -; V: TRBV11-3; size: -; J: TRBJ1-2; DNA: TGTGCCTCCGAGGAAGGGTGGGGAAGTAACTATGGCTACACCTTC; CDR3: CASEEGWGSNYGYTF
D: -; V: TRBV5-6; size: -; J: TRBJ1-6; DNA: TGTGCCAGCAGCGCTACAGGGAGCTCCTATAATTCACCCCTCCACTTT; CDR3: CASSATGSSYNSPLHF
D: -; V: TRBV5-1; size: -; J: TRBJ1-2; DNA: TGCGCCAGCAGCTTGAAGGACGGCACTGGCTATGGCTACACCTTC; CDR3: CASSLKDGTGYGYTF
D: -; V: TRBV13; size: -; J: TRBJ1-1; DNA: TGTGCCAGCAGCTCCGAGGGCACTGAAGCTTTCTTT; CDR3: CASSSEGTEAFF
D: -; V: TRBV11-2; size: -; J: TRBJ1-2; DNA: TGTGCCAGCAGCCCCAAAGCAGGGAACTATGGCTACACCTTC; CDR3: CASSPKAGNYGYTF
D: -; V: TRBV12-3/TRBV12-4; size: -; J: TRBJ1-2; DNA: TGTGCCAGCAGGGACCAGGGTAAGGATGGCTACACCTTC; CDR3: CASRDQGKDGYTF
D: TRBD1; V: TRBV29-1; size: -; J: TRBJ1-1; DNA: TGCAGCGGAGAGACAGGGATGAACACTGAAGCTTTCTTT; CDR3: CSGETGMNTEAFF
D: -; V: TRBV7-2; size: -; J: TRBJ2-7; DNA: TGTGCCAGCAGCTTTCTCACCGAGCAGTACTTC; CDR3: CASSFLTEQYF
D: -; V: TRBV5-1; size: -; J: TRBJ1-4; DNA: TGCGCCAGCAGCTTGGACACCTCAACTAATGAAAAACTGTTTTTT; CDR3: CASSLDTSTNEKLFF
D: -; V: TRBV4-1; size: -; J: TRBJ2-2; DNA: TGCGCCAGCAGCCGCCAAGGTATTTCGCCGGGGGGCGGCACCGGGGAGCTGTTTTTT; CDR3: CASSRQGISPGGGTGELFF
D: -; V: TRBV7-2; size: -; J: TRBJ1-3; DNA: TGTGCCAGCAGCTTAGTAGGGGGGCACTCTGGAAACACCATATATTTT; CDR3: CASSLVGGHSGNTIYF
D: -; V: TRBV18; size: -; J: TRBJ1-5; DNA: TGTGCCAGCTCACAGACAGATAGCAATCAGCCCCAGCATTTT; CDR3: CASSQTDSNQPQHF
D: -; V: TRBV3-1/TRBV3-2; size: -; J: TRBJ1-1; DNA: TGTGCCAGCAGCCAAGATCGGACCGTACAAGCTTTCTTT; CDR3: CASSQDRTVQAFF
D: -; V: TRBV6-5; size: -; J: TRBJ1-2; DNA: TGTGCCAGCAGAAAGACAGTCTACTATGGCTACACCTTC; CDR3: CASRKTVYYGYTF
D: TRBD1; V: TRBV24-1; size: -; J: TRBJ2-2; DNA: TGTGCCACCAGTGACTCGAACTGGGACAGGGGGACCGGGGAGCTGTTTTTT; CDR3: CATSDSNWDRGTGELFF
D: -; V: TRBV14; size: -; J: TRBJ2-7; DNA: TGTGCCAGCAGCCAAGAAGGGTGGGCAGGATCCTACGAGCAGTACTTC; CDR3: CASSQEGWAGSYEQYF
D: -; V: TRBV29-1; size: once; J: TRBJ1-1; DNA: TGCAGCGTTGGGTTCCAAATCGCGGACACTGAAGCTTTCTTT; CDR3: CSVGFQIADTEAFF
D: -; V: TRBV2; size: once; J: TRBJ2-1; DNA: TGTGCCACCGACAATGAGCAGTTCTTC; CDR3: CATDNEQFF
D: TRBD1; V: TRBV29-1; size: -; J: TRBJ1-1; DNA: TGCAGCGTTAACACAGGGGACACTGAAGCTTTCTTT; CDR3: CSVNTGDTEAFF
D: -; V: TRBV11-3; size: -; J: TRBJ2-7; DNA: TGTGCCAGCAGCCTTCCGGACGGGGGAGTGAGTTGGTACGAGCAGTACTTC; CDR3: CASSLPDGGVSWYEQYF
D: -; V: TRBV7-8; size: -; J: TRBJ1-4; DNA: TGTGCCAGCAGCGCTGCAACTAATGAAAAACTGTTTTTT; CDR3: CASSAATNEKLFF
D: -; V: TRBV30; size: -; J: TRBJ1-3; DNA: TGTGCCTGGAGTGCCGACATCCATTCTGGAAACACCATATATTTT; CDR3: CAWSADIHSGNTIYF
D: -; V: TRBV15; size: -; J: TRBJ1-1; DNA: TGTGCCACCAGCAGAGATCGAAAGCCCGGGGCTGAAGCTTTCTTT; CDR3: CATSRDRKPGAEAFF
D: -; V: TRBV11-1; size: -; J: TRBJ2-7; DNA: TGTGCCAGCGGAACCGGGACGTACTCCTACGAGCAGTACTTC; CDR3: CASGTGTYSYEQYF
D: TRBD1; V: TRBV24-1; size: -; J: TRBJ1-1; DNA: TGTGCCACCAGTGATGCCAGGACAGGGAACACTGAAGCTTTCTTT; CDR3: CATSDARTGNTEAFF
D: -; V: TRBV7-3; size: -; J: TRBJ1-6; DNA: TGTGCCAGCAGCTTAAAAGGGCAGGGAGAGTTTGGATCACCCCTCCACTTT; CDR3: CASSLKGQGEFGSPLHF
D: TRBD2; V: TRBV5-4; size: -; J: TRBJ2-3; DNA: TGTGCCAGCAGCTTGTCTAGCGGGGGGGCAGATACGCAGTATTTT; CDR3: CASSLSSGGADTQYF
D: -; V: TRBV7-9; size: -; J: TRBJ1-4; DNA: TGTGCCAGCAGCTTAGCAGGGAACGGCGAAAAACTGTTTTTT; CDR3: CASSLAGNGEKLFF
D: -; V: TRBV9; size: -; J: TRBJ2-1; DNA: TGTGCCAGCAGCGTAGACCCCAATGAGCAGTTCTTC; CDR3: CASSVDPNEQFF